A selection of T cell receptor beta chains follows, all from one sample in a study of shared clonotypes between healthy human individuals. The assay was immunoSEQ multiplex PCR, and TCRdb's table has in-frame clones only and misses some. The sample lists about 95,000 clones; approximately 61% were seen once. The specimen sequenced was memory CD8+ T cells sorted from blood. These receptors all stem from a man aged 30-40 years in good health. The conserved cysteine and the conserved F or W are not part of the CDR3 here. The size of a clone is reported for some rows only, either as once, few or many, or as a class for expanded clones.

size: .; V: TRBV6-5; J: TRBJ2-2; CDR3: ASSNLGTTGELF
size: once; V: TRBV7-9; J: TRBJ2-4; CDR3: ASSGLAGVDKNIQY
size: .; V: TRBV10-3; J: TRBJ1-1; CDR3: AISETYRTANTEAF
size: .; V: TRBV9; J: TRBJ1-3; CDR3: ASSVDGPQDTIY
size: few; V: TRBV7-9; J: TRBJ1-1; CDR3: ASSARLDTEAF
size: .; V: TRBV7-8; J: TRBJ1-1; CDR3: ASSLDDSRWNTEAF
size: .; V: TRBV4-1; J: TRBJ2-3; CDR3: ASAGPSGRPDTQY
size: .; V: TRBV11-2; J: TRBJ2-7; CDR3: ASSLAMPSGRAYEQY
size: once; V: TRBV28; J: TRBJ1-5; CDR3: ASNHRERRRSNQPQH
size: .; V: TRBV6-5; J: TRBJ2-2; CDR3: ASRVGPGELF
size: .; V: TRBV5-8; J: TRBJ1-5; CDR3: ASSPKGWTGGYSNQPQH
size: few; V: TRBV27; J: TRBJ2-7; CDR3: ASRSGGYEQY
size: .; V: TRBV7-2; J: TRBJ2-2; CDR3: ASSARFALAGELF
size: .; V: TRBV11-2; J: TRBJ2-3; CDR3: ASSWTSGSKDTQY
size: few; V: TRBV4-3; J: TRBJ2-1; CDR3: ASSQDISAPQREQF
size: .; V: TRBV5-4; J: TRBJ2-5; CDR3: ALGGDNQETQY
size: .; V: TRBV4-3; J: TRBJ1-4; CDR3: ASSQDEGRGEKLF
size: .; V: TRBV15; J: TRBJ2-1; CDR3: ATSREGGLAGGNEQF
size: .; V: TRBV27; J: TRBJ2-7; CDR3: ASSRQGNEQY
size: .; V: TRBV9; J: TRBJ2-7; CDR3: ASSVNGGGIYEQY
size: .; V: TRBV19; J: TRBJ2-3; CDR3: ASRAEGRYTDTQY
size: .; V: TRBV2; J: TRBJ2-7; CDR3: ASSGRAGEQY
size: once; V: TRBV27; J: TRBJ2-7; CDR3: ASSPNTYEQY
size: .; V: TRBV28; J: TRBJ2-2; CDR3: ASKGDRGVTGELF
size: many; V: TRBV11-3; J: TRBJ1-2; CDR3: ASSDKGQPEYPLYGYT
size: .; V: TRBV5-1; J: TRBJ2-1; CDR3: ASSSPGGNEQF
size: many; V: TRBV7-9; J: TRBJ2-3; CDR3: ASSLLSGGGDTQY
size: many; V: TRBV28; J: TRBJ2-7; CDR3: ASSFVAEGEFGSYEQY
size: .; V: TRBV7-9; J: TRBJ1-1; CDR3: ASSVQRGVSEAF
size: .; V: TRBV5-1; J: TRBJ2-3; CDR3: ASRETSGSTDTQY
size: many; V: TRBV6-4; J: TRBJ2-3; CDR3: ASSDSTGGPDTQY
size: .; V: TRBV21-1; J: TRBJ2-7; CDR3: ASSKEDGTSGSWNYEQY
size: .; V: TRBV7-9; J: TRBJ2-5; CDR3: ASRMTGFDRSETQY
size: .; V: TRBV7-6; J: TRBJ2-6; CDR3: ASSLGWDGTSGANVLT
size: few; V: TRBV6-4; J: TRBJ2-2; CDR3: ASSDEAGNTGELF
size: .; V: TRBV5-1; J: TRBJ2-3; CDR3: ASTGPGGNPSTDTQY
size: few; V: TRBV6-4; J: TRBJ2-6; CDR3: ASSFDSSGANVLT
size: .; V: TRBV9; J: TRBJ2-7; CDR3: ASSTGSSYEQY
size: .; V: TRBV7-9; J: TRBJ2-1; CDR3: ASTPPQRAYNEQF
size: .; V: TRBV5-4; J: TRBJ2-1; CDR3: ASSWTSGRGILNEQF
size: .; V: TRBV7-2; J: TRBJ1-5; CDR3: ASSLLFSGNQPQH
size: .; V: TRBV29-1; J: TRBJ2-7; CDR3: SVAIQGPYEQY
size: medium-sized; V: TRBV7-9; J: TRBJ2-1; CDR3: ASSLDGLHNEQF
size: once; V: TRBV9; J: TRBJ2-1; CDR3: ASLDHSYNEQF
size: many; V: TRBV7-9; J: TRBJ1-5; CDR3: ASSTGQAPWPQH
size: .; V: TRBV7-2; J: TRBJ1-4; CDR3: ASSYTGVVNEKLF
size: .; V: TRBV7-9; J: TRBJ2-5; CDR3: ASSLASVQETQY
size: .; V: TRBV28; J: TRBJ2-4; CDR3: ASSSGQGWDIQY
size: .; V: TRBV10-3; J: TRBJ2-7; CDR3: AISDWGQAIRGSLTYEQY